This entry describes one T cell receptor (beta chain). Its matching antigen is unknown. This record belongs to a study of OX40 agonist ivuxolimab in advanced cancers. About the research overall: An agonistic anti-OX40 (CD134) antibody, ivuxolimab, was used to treat the patients.

Trimming removed 4 bases at V and 0 bases at J, with 9 bases between. The CDR3 is 15 amino acids. The germline V gene has CDR1 MNHNS and CDR2 SASEGT. Study-wide points: No antigen was identified for the clonally expanded peripheral T cells. More expanded clones were seen, on average, in CD8+ T cells than in CD4+.

Data came from immunoSEQ multiplex PCR; TCRdb stores just in-frame clones and leaves some out. The sample includes tens of thousands of clones, 86% of them seen just once. This chain uses TRBV6-1 with TRBJ2-2, with D uncertain. This material consisted of CD4+ or CD8+ T cells sorted from blood, taken in a trial of the OX40 agonist ivuxolimab. The TCR was taken from an adult with an advanced solid tumor such as melanoma, head and neck, liver or kidney cancer. Here the CDR3 DNA reads TGTGCCAGCAGTGCGGGTTGGGCGAACACCGGGGAGCTGTTTTTT. Translated, it gives CASSAGWANTGELFF.